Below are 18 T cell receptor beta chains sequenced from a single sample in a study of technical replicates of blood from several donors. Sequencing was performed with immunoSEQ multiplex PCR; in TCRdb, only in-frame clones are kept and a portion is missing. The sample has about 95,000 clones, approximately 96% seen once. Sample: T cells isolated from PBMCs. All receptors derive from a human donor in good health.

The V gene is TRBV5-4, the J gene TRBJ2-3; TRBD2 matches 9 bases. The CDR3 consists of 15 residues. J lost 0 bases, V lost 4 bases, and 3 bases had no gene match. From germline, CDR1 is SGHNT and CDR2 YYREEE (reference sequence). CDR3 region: CASSPTSGSTDTQYF. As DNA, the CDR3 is TGTGCCAGCAGCCCAACTAGCGGGAGCACAGATACGCAGTATTTT.

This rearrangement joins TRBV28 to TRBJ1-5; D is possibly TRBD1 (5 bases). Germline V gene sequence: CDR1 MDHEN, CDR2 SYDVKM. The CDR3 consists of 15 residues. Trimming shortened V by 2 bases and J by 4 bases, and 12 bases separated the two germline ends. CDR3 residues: CASSLVGVGNQPQHF. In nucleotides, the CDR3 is TGTGCCAGCAGTTTAGTAGGGGTTGGGAATCAGCCCCAGCATTTT.

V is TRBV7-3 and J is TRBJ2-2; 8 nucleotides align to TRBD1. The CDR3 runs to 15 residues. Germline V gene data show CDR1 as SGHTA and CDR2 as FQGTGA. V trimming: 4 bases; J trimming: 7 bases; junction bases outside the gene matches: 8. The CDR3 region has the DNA TGTGCCAGCAGCTCTGGACAGGGTTGGATCGGGGAGCTGTTTTTT. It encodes CASSSGQGWIGELFF.

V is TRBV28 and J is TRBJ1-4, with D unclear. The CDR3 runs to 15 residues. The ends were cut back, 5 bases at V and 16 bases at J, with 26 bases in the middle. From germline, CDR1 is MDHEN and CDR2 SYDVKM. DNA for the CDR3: TGTGCCAGCAGTCCTAAGAAACTAACTAGTCGAAGCCGGTTTTTT. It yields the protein CASSPKKLTSRSRFF.

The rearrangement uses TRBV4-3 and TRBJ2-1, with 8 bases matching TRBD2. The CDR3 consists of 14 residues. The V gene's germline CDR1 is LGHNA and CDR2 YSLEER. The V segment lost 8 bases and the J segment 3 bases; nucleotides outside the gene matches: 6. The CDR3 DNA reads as TGCGCCAGCGGGTGGCGGGAGGACTACAATGAGCAGTTCTTC. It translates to CASGWREDYNEQFF.

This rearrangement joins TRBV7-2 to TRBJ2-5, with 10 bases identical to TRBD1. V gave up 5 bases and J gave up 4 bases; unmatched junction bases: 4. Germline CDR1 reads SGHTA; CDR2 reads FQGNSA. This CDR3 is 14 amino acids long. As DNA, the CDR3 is TGTGCCAGCAGCATCCGGGACAGGGGAGAGACCCAGTACTTC. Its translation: CASSIRDRGETQYF.

CDR3 nucleotides: TGTGCCAGCAGTTTTCCTCCGGGGGTCCCCCCCACCTACAATGAGCAGTTCTTC. Translation gives CASSFPPGVPPTYNEQFF. V and J are TRBV28 and TRBJ2-1; a weak D match, TRBD2 (6 bases). V gave up 3 bases and J gave up 2 bases, with 20 bases separating them. Germline CDR1 MDHEN, CDR2 SYDVKM. The CDR3 sequence is 18 residues long.

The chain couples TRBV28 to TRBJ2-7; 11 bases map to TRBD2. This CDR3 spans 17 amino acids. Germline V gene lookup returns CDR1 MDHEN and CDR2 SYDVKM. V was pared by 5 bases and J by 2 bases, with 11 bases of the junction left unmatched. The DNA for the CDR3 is TGTGCCAGCAGTCTGATTACGACTAGCGGGATAACCTACGAGCAGTACTTC. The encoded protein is CASSLITTSGITYEQYF.

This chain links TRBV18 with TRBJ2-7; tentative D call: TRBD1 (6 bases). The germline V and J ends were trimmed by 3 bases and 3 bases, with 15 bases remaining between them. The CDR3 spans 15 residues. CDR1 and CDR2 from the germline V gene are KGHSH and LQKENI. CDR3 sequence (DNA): TGTGCCAGCTCACCCGAGTATAGGACAGACTACGAGCAGTACTTC. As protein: CASSPEYRTDYEQYF.

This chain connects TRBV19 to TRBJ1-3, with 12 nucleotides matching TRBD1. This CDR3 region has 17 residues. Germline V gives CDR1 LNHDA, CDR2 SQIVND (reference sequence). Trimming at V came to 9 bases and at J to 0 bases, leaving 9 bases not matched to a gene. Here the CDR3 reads CASGDRGRLGSGNTIYF. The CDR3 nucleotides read TGTGCCAGCGGGGACAGGGGGCGCTTAGGCTCTGGAAACACCATATATTTT.

The CDR3 here is CASSLNRATNEKLFF. The CDR3 DNA sequence: TGTGCCAGCAGCCTTAACAGGGCAACTAATGAAAAACTGTTTTTT. This chain uses TRBV27 with TRBJ1-4; tentatively, D is TRBD1 (6 bases). CDR3 length: 15 amino acids. The germline V and J ends were trimmed by 6 bases and 0 bases, with 11 bases remaining between them. Germline loops: CDR1 MNHEY, CDR2 SMNVEV (reference sequence).

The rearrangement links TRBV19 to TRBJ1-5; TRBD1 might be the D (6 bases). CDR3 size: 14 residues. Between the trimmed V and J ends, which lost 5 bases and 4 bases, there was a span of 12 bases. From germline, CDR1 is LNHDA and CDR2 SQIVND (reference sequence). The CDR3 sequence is CASSQPGDNQPQHF. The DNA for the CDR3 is TGTGCCAGTAGTCAACCAGGGGATAATCAGCCCCAGCATTTT.

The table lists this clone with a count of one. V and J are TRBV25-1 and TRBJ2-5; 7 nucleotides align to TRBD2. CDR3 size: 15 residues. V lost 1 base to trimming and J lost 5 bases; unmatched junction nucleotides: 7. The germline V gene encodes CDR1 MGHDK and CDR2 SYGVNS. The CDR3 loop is CASSEFAGEGETQYF. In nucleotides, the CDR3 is TGTGCCAGCAGTGAATTCGCGGGAGAGGGGGAGACCCAGTACTTC.

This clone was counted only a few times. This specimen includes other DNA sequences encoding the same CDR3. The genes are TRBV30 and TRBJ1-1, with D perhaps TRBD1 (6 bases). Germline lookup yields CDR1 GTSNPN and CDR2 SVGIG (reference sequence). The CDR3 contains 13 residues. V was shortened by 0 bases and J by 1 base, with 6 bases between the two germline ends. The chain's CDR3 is CAWSVGGNTEAFF. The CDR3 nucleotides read TGTGCCTGGAGTGTAGGGGGGAACACTGAAGCTTTCTTT. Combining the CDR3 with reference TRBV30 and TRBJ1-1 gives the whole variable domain SQTIHQWPATLVQPVGSPLSLECTVEGTSNPNLYWYRQAAGRGLQLLFYSVGIGQISSEVPQNLSASRPQDRQFILSSKKLLLSDSGFYLCAWSVGGNTEAFFGQGTRLTVV.

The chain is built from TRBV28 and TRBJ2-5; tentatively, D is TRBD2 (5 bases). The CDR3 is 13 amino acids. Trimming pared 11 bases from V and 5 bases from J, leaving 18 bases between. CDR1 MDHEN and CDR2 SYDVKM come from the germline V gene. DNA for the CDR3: TGTGCCGGAGGCGGGCTGAACTTCGAGACCCAGTACTTC. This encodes CAGGGLNFETQYF.

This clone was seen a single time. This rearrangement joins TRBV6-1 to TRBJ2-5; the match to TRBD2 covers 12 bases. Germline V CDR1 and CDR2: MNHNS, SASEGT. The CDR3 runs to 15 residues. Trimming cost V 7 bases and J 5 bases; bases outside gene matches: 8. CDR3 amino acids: CASISGLAGFETQYF. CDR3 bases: TGTGCCAGCATTTCAGGACTAGCGGGATTTGAGACCCAGTACTTC.

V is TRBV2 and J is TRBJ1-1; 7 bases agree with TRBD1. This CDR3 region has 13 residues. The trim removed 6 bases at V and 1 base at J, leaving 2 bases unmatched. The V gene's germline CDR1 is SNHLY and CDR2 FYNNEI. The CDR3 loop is CASRTGRNTEAFF. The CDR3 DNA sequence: TGTGCCAGCAGGACAGGGAGGAACACTGAAGCTTTCTTT.

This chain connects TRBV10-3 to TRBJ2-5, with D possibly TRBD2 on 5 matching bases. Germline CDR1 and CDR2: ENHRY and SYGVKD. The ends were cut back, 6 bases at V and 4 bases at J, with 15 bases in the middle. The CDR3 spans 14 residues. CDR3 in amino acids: CAIRPPGLRETQYF. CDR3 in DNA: TGTGCCATCAGGCCCCCGGGGTTACGAGAGACCCAGTACTTC.